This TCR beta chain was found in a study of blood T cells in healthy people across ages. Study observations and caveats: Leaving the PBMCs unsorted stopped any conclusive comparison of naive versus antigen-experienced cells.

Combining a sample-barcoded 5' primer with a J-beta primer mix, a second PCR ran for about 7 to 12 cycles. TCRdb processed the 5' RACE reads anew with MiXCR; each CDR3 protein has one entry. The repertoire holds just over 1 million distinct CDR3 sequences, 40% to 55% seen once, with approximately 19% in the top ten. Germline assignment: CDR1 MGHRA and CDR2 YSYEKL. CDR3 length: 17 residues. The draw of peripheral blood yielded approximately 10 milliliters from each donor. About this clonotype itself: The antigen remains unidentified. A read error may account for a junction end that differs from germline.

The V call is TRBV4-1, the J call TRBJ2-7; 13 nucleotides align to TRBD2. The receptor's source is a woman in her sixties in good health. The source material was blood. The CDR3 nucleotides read TGCGCCAGCAACCAACGACTAGCGGGAGGCCCCAGCTACGAGCAGTACTTC. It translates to CASNQRLAGGPSYEQYF.